This entry lists 3 T cell receptor beta chains sequenced from one sample in a study of shared clonotypes between healthy human individuals (dated by TCRdb to the early 2020s). Library preparation was by the immunoSEQ multiplex PCR assay. In TCRdb, the immuneACCESS table is reduced to in-frame sequences with V and J assigned. These tables do not hold every clone; where another copy was compared, an unresolved V gene accounts for under half, and the others remain unexplained. The sample data list about a million clones, and approximately 68% of these were observed just once. Of the sample, over 1.3% falls within the top ten clones. The sample was memory CD4+ T cells sorted from blood. The cell subset or site label, read with the paper, signifies: CD45RA-negative fraction. These TCRs come from a man between 18 and 35 years old in good health.

The gene calls are TRBV10-3 and TRBJ2-5; D perhaps matches TRBD2 (6 bases). Germline V CDR1 and CDR2: ENHRY, SYGVKD. V lost 3 bases, J lost 4 bases, and 18 bases lay in between. The CDR3 is 16 amino acids. The CDR3 here is CAISDTSGFTGETQYF. Written as DNA, the CDR3 is TGTGCCATCAGTGATACAAGCGGGTTTACCGGAGAGACCCAGTACTTC.

Remarks on this clone: Other DNA sequences in this specimen translate into the identical CDR3. This rearrangement joins TRBV5-1 to TRBJ2-7, with 8 nucleotides matching TRBD2. Trimming at V came to 7 bases and at J to 0 bases, leaving 0 bases not matched to a gene. Germline V lookup: CDR1 SGHRS, CDR2 YFSETQ. CDR3 length: 12 residues. The CDR3, as DNA: TGCGCCAGCCGGGGGGGCTCCTACGAGCAGTACTTC. Translation gives CASRGGSYEQYF. The full variable domain, its missing parts supplied by reference TRBV5-1 and TRBJ2-7, is KAGVTQTPRYLIKTRGQQVTLSCSPISGHRSVSWYQQTPGQGLQFLFEYFSETQRNKGNFPGRFSGRQFSNSRSEMNVSTLELGDSALYLCASRGGSYEQYFGPGTRLTVT.

The chain employs TRBV27 and TRBJ1-6, with D possibly matching TRBD1 (5 bases). The V end lost 0 bases, the J end lost 8 bases, and 17 bases lay between the germline ends. Looked up from germline, CDR1 is MNHEY and CDR2 is SMNVEV (reference sequence). This CDR3 has 17 residues. This chain's CDR3 is CASSLSSRRGSYSPLHF. In DNA form, the CDR3 reads TGTGCCAGCAGTTTATCGAGTCGGCGGGGCTCCTATTCACCCCTCCACTTT.